The 32 T cell receptor beta chains presented below share a single source sample, sequenced in a study of identical twins. TCRdb used MiXCR to reprocess the 5' RACE reads, holding one entry per CDR3 protein. The sample carries 1,800,000 or so distinct CDR3 sequences, about 32% recorded once. The sequencing sample was made of cord blood. The receptor source for this set is a newborn girl in good health.

The gene calls are TRBV10-3 and TRBJ1-4; no clear D gene. V was trimmed by 0 bases and J by 0 bases, leaving 5 bases between them. Germline V CDR1 and CDR2: ENHRY, SYGVKD. CDR3 size: 15 residues. DNA of the CDR3: TGTGCCATCAGTGAGTCTCTTACAACTAATGAAAAACTGTTTTTT. Protein product: CAISESLTTNEKLFF.

This chain connects TRBV10-3 to TRBJ1-2; 7 bases line up with TRBD1. Unmatched junction bases numbered 6, after V lost 3 bases and J lost 8 bases. CDR1 is ENHRY and CDR2 is SYGVKD in the germline V gene. The CDR3 runs 13 residues. The CDR3, as DNA: TGTGCCATCAGTGATAAACAGGGGTCGGGCTACACCTTC. It codes for CAISDKQGSGYTF.

V usage is TRBV5-1 and J usage is TRBJ2-7; D possibly corresponds to TRBD2 (6 bases). Trimming stripped 4 bases from V and 3 bases from J, with 14 bases between. Germline V gene sequence: CDR1 SGHRS, CDR2 YFSETQ. The CDR3 runs 14 residues. CDR3 coding DNA: TGCGCCAGCAGCCCGCGGGGCAGTTTCTACGAGCAGTACTTC. Its protein is CASSPRGSFYEQYF.

The chain is built from TRBV28 and TRBJ2-1; 7 nucleotides agree with TRBD2. V trimming: 1 base; J trimming: 0 bases; junction bases outside the gene matches: 9. This CDR3 spans 18 amino acids. Looked up from germline, CDR1 is MDHEN and CDR2 is SYDVKM. For the CDR3, the DNA is TGTGCCAGCAGTTTATATTGGGGGGGAGGCCCCTCCTACAATGAGCAGTTCTTC. Its protein product is CASSLYWGGGPSYNEQFF.

This chain links TRBV4-2 with TRBJ1-6, with 8 nucleotides matching TRBD1. The germline V gene has CDR1 LGHNA and CDR2 YNFKEQ. The CDR3 spans 17 residues. With 2 bases clipped from V and 6 bases from J, the junction kept 9 bases outside the gene matches. CDR3 DNA: TGTGCCAGCAGCCAAACCGGGACAGGCAGACTTAATTCACCCCTCCACTTT. Translation: CASSQTGTGRLNSPLHF.

V is TRBV20-1 and J is TRBJ1-2; the D gene is possibly TRBD1 (5 bases). The V end was cut by 6 bases, the J end by 4 bases, with 12 bases between. Germline CDR1 is DFQATT and CDR2 is SNEGSKA (reference sequence). The CDR3 totals 12 residues. For the CDR3, the DNA is TGCAGTGCGAGTAGACAGAGCTATGGCTACACCTTC. Its translation: CSASRQSYGYTF.

Turning to this clonotype: An end of the junction does not agree with germline; a read error may underlie this. The rearrangement links TRBV12-3 or TRBV12-4 to TRBJ2-3; D possibly matches TRBD1 or TRBD2 (5 bases each). The CDR3 sequence is 18 residues long. CDR3 loop: CASSLPGGTNPGADMQYF. The CDR3 DNA sequence: TGTGCCAGCAGTTTACCGGGTGGGACCAACCCGGGCGCAGATATGCAGTATTTT.

This clonotype was seen more than once but under ten times. The chain carries TRBV10-3 and TRBJ2-5, with 7 positions matching TRBD2. This CDR3 is built from 15 residues. Trimming at V came to 2 bases and at J to 0 bases, leaving 3 bases not matched to a gene. Germline lookup yields CDR1 ENHRY and CDR2 SYGVKD. The CDR3 reads CAISEREGNQETQYF. CDR3 nucleotide sequence: TGTGCCATCAGTGAGAGGGAGGGGAACCAAGAGACCCAGTACTTC.

This rearrangement joins TRBV27 to TRBJ2-1; D may be TRBD1 or TRBD2 (6 bases each). Germline-derived CDR1 and CDR2 are MNHEY and SMNVEV (reference sequence). The ends were cut back, 6 bases at V and 3 bases at J, with 18 bases in the middle. The length of the CDR3 is 16 residues. Here the CDR3 DNA reads TGTGCCAGCAGCCTAGGGGGAAGCGGGCACTACAATGAGCAGTTCTTC. This codes for CASSLGGSGHYNEQFF.

A few counts support this clonotype. The V and J genes are TRBV29-1 and TRBJ1-1, with a possible D match to TRBD1 (5 bases). CDR1 and CDR2 from the germline V gene are SQVTM and ANQGSEA. This CDR3 spans 15 amino acids. Trimming removed 2 bases from V and 1 base from J, with 14 bases in between. The DNA of the CDR3 is TGCAGCGTTGAACCCGCCCTCCAGGGGAACACTGAAGCTTTCTTT. Its translation is CSVEPALQGNTEAFF.

The CDR3 loop is CASSLATSGNEQYF. The CDR3 DNA is TGTGCCAGCAGCCTAGCGACTAGCGGGAACGAGCAGTACTTC. This rearrangement joins TRBV4-2 to TRBJ2-7, with TRBD2 matching over 11 bases. With V trimmed by 4 bases and J by 5 bases, 4 bases remained unmatched. Germline loops: CDR1 LGHNA, CDR2 YNFKEQ. CDR3 length equals 14 residues.

The chain employs TRBV11-2 and TRBJ2-1; D is uncertain. CDR1 and CDR2 (germline): SGHAT, FQNNGV. The length of the CDR3 is 12 residues. The ends were cut back, 1 base at V and 9 bases at J, with 7 bases in the middle. The CDR3 sequence: CASSLAASEQFF. As DNA, the CDR3 is TGTGCCAGCAGCTTAGCCGCCAGTGAGCAGTTCTTC. Looking up the rest from reference TRBV11-2 and TRBJ2-1 gives the full variable domain: EAGVAQSPRYKIIEKRQSVAFWCNPISGHATLYWYQQILGQGPKLLIQFQNNGVVDDSQLPKDRFSAERLKGVDSTLKIQPAKLEDSAVYLCASSLAASEQFFGPGTRLTVL.

This clonotype was observed a handful of times. The rearrangement links TRBV28 to TRBJ1-3; D remains ambiguous. Per germline, CDR1 MDHEN and CDR2 SYDVKM. Trimming cost V 4 bases and J 0 bases, with 4 bases left between them. There are 13 residues in the CDR3. The CDR3 is CASSSVSGNTIYF. Here the CDR3 DNA reads TGTGCCAGCAGTTCGGTCTCTGGAAACACCATATATTTT.

This clonotype showed up just once. CDR3 amino acids: CASSLSAIGTSGTYEQYF. The DNA for the CDR3 is TGTGCCAGCAGCTTATCTGCGATTGGGACTAGCGGGACCTACGAGCAGTACTTC. This chain joins TRBV11-1 and TRBJ2-7, with TRBD2 matching 13 bases. CDR3 length: 18 residues. Germline CDR1 reads SGHAT; CDR2 reads FQDESV (reference sequence). V was clipped by 2 bases and J by 2 bases; unmatched bases: 9.

The chain couples TRBV7-6 to TRBJ2-1, with 8 bases fitting TRBD1. The CDR3 covers 14 residues. The J segment lost 5 bases and the V segment lost 3 bases, leaving 3 bases of the junction unmatched. Germline-derived CDR1 and CDR2 are SGHVS and FNYEAQ. In DNA form, the CDR3 reads TGTGCCAGCAGCTTTCGACAGGGGAACAATGAGCAGTTCTTC. Encoded protein: CASSFRQGNNEQFF.

The rearrangement links TRBV2 to TRBJ2-3; possibly TRBD2 for D (5 bases). The CDR3 consists of 13 residues. V was clipped by 3 bases and J by 4 bases, with 8 bases between them. Germline loops: CDR1 SNHLY, CDR2 FYNNEI. In nucleotides, the CDR3 is TGTGCCAGCAGTGAGAGGGTCCCAGATACGCAGTATTTT. Translating it yields CASSERVPDTQYF.

The chain joins TRBV12-3 or TRBV12-4 to TRBJ2-3, with TRBD2 matching over 8 bases. The CDR3 covers 15 residues. With 7 bases clipped from V and 2 bases from J, the junction kept 8 bases outside the gene matches. In DNA, the CDR3 is TGTGCCAGCAAACCGGGACTAGGGGCCACAGATACGCAGTATTTT. It yields the protein CASKPGLGATDTQYF.

Only a few counts were recorded for this clonotype. The V gene is TRBV6-5, the J gene TRBJ2-3; 10 nucleotides match TRBD2. CDR1 MNHEY and CDR2 SVGAGI come from the germline V gene. Trimming removed 2 bases from V and 2 bases from J; junction bases left unmatched: 16. This CDR3 spans 20 amino acids. In nucleotides, the CDR3 is TGTGCCAGCAGTTACCCGATTACTAGCGGGGTGATGACTAACACAGATACGCAGTATTTT. As protein: CASSYPITSGVMTNTDTQYF.

This clonotype was observed a single time. The junction differs from germline at one of its ends, possibly a read error. The chain recombines TRBV29-1 with TRBJ2-7, with 7 bases that match TRBD2. CDR1 and CDR2 from the germline V gene are SQVTM and ANQGSEA. The CDR3 has 13 amino acids. The DNA for the CDR3 is TGCAGCGTTGGGGGGGGAGGCTCCCACGAGCAGTACTTC. It encodes CSVGGGGSHEQYF.

The chain uses TRBV5-1 and TRBJ2-7; 8 bases agree with TRBD1. This CDR3 region has 15 residues. Germline V gene lookup returns CDR1 SGHRS and CDR2 YFSETQ. V dropped 1 base and J dropped 5; count of bases not matched to a gene: 8. The CDR3 sequence: CASSLLTGGGDEQYF. The CDR3 nucleotides are TGCGCCAGCAGCTTGTTAACAGGGGGTGGCGACGAGCAGTACTTC.

The chain couples TRBV28 to TRBJ1-5; 7 positions agree with TRBD1. The CDR3 covers 15 residues. J was trimmed by 0 bases and V by 6 bases; bases with no gene match: 5. Looked up from germline, CDR1 is MDHEN and CDR2 is SYDVKM. The CDR3 DNA sequence: TGTGCCAGCAGGCCGACAGGGAATAGCAATCAGCCCCAGCATTTT. Protein product: CASRPTGNSNQPQHF.

This clonotype was observed a handful of times. The genes are TRBV3-1 and TRBJ2-7; the match to TRBD2 covers 8 bases. CDR3 size: 13 residues. The junction had 5 bases not matched to a gene; V was cut back by 7 bases and J by 3 bases. Germline loops: CDR1 LGHDT, CDR2 YNNKEL (reference sequence). The CDR3 here is CASKDLAGYEQYF. CDR3 bases: TGTGCCAGCAAAGACCTAGCGGGCTACGAGCAGTACTTC.

The gene calls are TRBV28 and TRBJ1-2; 8 nucleotides agree with TRBD1. This CDR3 contains 16 residues. Looked up from germline, CDR1 is MDHEN and CDR2 is SYDVKM. V lost 4 bases, J lost 4 bases, and 11 bases stayed unmatched. The DNA of the CDR3 is TGTGCCAGCAGTTCGCTCAGGGGGCCGCTCCGCTATGGCTACACCTTC. Its translation: CASSSLRGPLRYGYTF.

V usage is TRBV28 and J usage is TRBJ2-5, with 10 positions matching TRBD2. CDR1 is MDHEN, CDR2 SYDVKM, per germline. Unmatched junction bases numbered 10, after V lost 2 bases and J lost 4 bases. The CDR3 loop spans 17 amino acids. CDR3 region: CASSLNLAGVTRETQYF. CDR3 nucleotide sequence: TGTGCCAGCAGTTTAAACCTAGCGGGAGTCACGAGAGAGACCCAGTACTTC.

This clonotype has only a few counts. The V and J genes are TRBV12-3 or TRBV12-4 and TRBJ2-1; D is undetermined. V gave up 3 bases and J gave up 0 bases, with 6 bases separating them. The CDR3 spans 14 residues. The chain's CDR3 is CASSLMFSYNEQFF. The CDR3, as DNA: TGTGCCAGCAGTTTGATGTTCTCCTACAATGAGCAGTTCTTC.

The CDR3 loop is CASSFWTGAYEQYF. DNA for the CDR3: TGTGCCAGCAGCTTTTGGACAGGGGCCTACGAGCAGTACTTC. The J gene is TRBJ2-7, the V gene TRBV13, with 9 bases identical to TRBD1. J lost 2 bases, V lost 3 bases, and 2 bases had no gene match. Germline V gene lookup returns CDR1 PRHDT and CDR2 FYEKMQ (reference sequence). The CDR3 contains 14 residues.

The J gene is TRBJ2-3, the V gene TRBV9, with 9 bases fitting TRBD2. From germline, CDR1 is SGDLS and CDR2 YYNGEE. Trimming cost V 0 bases and J 2 bases; bases outside gene matches: 4. The CDR3 consists of 16 residues. CDR3 coding DNA: TGTGCCAGCAGCGTAGGTGGCGGGAGGGCCACAGATACGCAGTATTTT. Its protein is CASSVGGGRATDTQYF.

The chain combines TRBV6-1 with TRBJ2-3, with D uncertain. The CDR3 loop spans 14 amino acids. The ends were cut back, 8 bases at V and 0 bases at J, with 12 bases in the middle. Germline CDR1 MNHNS, CDR2 SASEGT. The CDR3 region has the DNA TGTGCCAGCGGAATGAAGGACAGCACAGATACGCAGTATTTT. It translates to CASGMKDSTDTQYF.

The chain carries TRBV27 and TRBJ1-1, with D unresolved. The CDR3 contains 14 residues. Germline CDR1 reads MNHEY; CDR2 reads SMNVEV (reference sequence). The V end lost 1 base, the J end lost 1 base, and 7 bases lay between the germline ends. The CDR3 bases are TGTGCCAGCAGTTTATATTTGGGGAACACTGAAGCTTTCTTT. The encoded protein is CASSLYLGNTEAFF.

The chain employs TRBV7-2 and TRBJ2-7; 9 nucleotides align to TRBD2. Germline V gene lookup returns CDR1 SGHTA and CDR2 FQGNSA. This CDR3 region has 16 residues. V lost 1 base to trimming and J lost 5 bases; unmatched junction nucleotides: 9. The CDR3 region has the DNA TGTGCCAGCAGCTTAGTGGGGGCGGGAGGGCCCCACGAGCAGTACTTC. It is translated as CASSLVGAGGPHEQYF.

This clonotype was counted only a few times. The chain carries TRBV5-5 and TRBJ2-5; the match to TRBD1 covers 7 bases. The germline V gene encodes CDR1 SGHKS and CDR2 YYEKEE (reference sequence). Germline trimming cut 4 bases from V and 2 bases from J; bases unmatched to any gene: 17. The CDR3 runs 18 residues. DNA for the CDR3: TGTGCCAGCAGCAAGATTAGACAGGGAATCATGGGACAAGAGACCCAGTACTTC. Its translation is CASSKIRQGIMGQETQYF.

The chain combines TRBV2 with TRBJ1-4, with 8 nucleotides matching TRBD1. V was pared by 6 bases and J by 8 bases, with 8 bases of the junction left unmatched. The germline CDR1 and CDR2 sequences are SNHLY and FYNNEI. The CDR3 is made up of 14 amino acids. CDR3 in DNA: TGTGCCAGCAGCGTTGACAGGGGCTGGGAAAAACTGTTTTTT. Translating gives CASSVDRGWEKLFF.